The T cell receptor beta chain described here comes from a study of CD8+ T cells in alopecia areata. Study information: Tofacitinib was taken orally by treated patients, and the dose was 5 to 10 mg twice daily.

cDNA prepared by RNA extraction and subsequent reverse transcription served as the template for sequencing. Method: immunoSEQ multiplex PCR; TCRdb's copy keeps in-frame clones and lacks some. This table has roughly 14,000 clones, 45% to 60% appearing once. Both peripheral blood and punch biopsies of lesional scalp skin were obtained from patients who had alopecia areata. The CDR3 totals 17 residues. Germline CDR1 MDHEN, CDR2 SYDVKM. Trimming took off 7 bases at V and 1 base at J, with 20 bases between the two ends. The specimen was skin, collected at week 0. The receptor was derived from a human donor with alopecia areata. The chain links TRBV28 to TRBJ1-5; D unresolved. CDR3 coding DNA: TGTGCCAGCACTGTTCTCCCCCGCGCTTTCAGCAATCAGCCCCAGCATTTT. Translated, it gives CASTVLPRAFSNQPQHF. The full variable domain, rest sourced from reference TRBV28 and TRBJ1-5, is DVKVTQSSRYLVKRTGEKVFLECVQDMDHENMFWYRQDPGLGLRLIYFSYDVKMKEKGDIPEGYSVSREKKERFSLILESASTNQTSMYLCASTVLPRAFSNQPQHFGDGTRLSIL.